Each of the 29 T cell receptor beta chains below was sequenced from the same sample in a study of glioma-infiltrating T cells after dendritic cell vaccination. TCRdb keeps only in-frame clones here, not all; method: immunoSEQ multiplex PCR. Of 65,000 to 80,000 clones in the sample, 81% were seen once. The sequencing used blood, collected before dendritic cell vaccination. The receptor set was obtained from a human donor with glioblastoma.

The chain employs TRBV18 and TRBJ2-7, with D possibly matching TRBD2 (5 bases). Germline-derived CDR1 and CDR2 are KGHSH and LQKENI. The CDR3 covers 12 residues. Trimming left V 2 bases short and J 5 bases short, with 7 bases between. The CDR3 nucleotides are TGTGCCAGCTCACCAGGAGGAGACGAGCAGTACTTC. Translating it yields CASSPGGDEQYF.

The count of this clone is one. The chain carries TRBV15 and TRBJ1-2; 8 nucleotides line up with TRBD1. From germline, CDR1 is LNHNV and CDR2 YYDKDF (reference sequence). The V gene end was trimmed by 3 bases and the J gene end by 4 bases; junction bases not matched to a gene: 10. The CDR3 loop spans 16 amino acids. The CDR3 loop reads CATSSYQGAFGYGYTF. CDR3 bases: TGTGCCACCAGCAGCTATCAGGGGGCTTTTGGCTATGGCTACACCTTC.

This clone was seen many times. The gene calls are TRBV2 and TRBJ2-7, with unresolved D. V gave up 3 bases and J gave up 1 base, with 19 bases separating them. The germline gives CDR1 SNHLY, CDR2 FYNNEI. This CDR3 region has 17 residues. CDR3 DNA: TGTGCCAGCAGTGATGATCCTGTCTGGAGAGAGTCCTACGAGCAGTACTTC. It codes for CASSDDPVWRESYEQYF.

CDR3 bases: TGTGCCAGCAGCATCGAAACAGGGCTGAACACTGAAGCTTTCTTT. Its translation: CASSIETGLNTEAFF. The chain couples TRBV5-5 to TRBJ1-1; weak D call: TRBD1 (6 bases). The CDR3 extends over 15 amino acids. Germline CDR1 and CDR2: SGHKS and YYEKEE (reference sequence). Trimming cost V 4 bases and J 0 bases, with 13 bases left between them.

The chain carries TRBV29-1 and TRBJ2-1; 11 bases align to TRBD2. Germline V lookup: CDR1 SQVTM, CDR2 ANQGSEA. With V trimmed by 6 bases and J by 8 bases, 9 bases remained unmatched. The CDR3 contains 14 residues. DNA for the CDR3: TGCAGCGTGGGCTTAGCGGGGGGGCCGGATGAGCAGTTCTTC. Its translation: CSVGLAGGPDEQFF.

This chain connects TRBV7-8 to TRBJ2-1; TRBD1 is a possible D gene (5 bases). The CDR3 sequence is 16 residues long. V lost 1 base and J 6 bases, leaving 16 bases between the germline ends. Germline loops: CDR1 SGHVS, CDR2 FQNEAQ. CDR3 nucleotide sequence: TGTGCCAGCAGCTTAGGTCAGGGAAATCCTTTCAATGAGCAGTTCTTC. Protein: CASSLGQGNPFNEQFF.

The rearrangement uses TRBV6-6 and TRBJ1-1; tentatively, D is TRBD1 (5 bases). Germline lookup yields CDR1 MNHNY and CDR2 SVGAGI (reference sequence). The CDR3 has 14 residues. V lost 6 bases, J lost 3 bases, and 14 bases lay in between. In DNA form, the CDR3 reads TGTGCCAGCAGCCCCGCCCTACAGGACACTGAAGCTTTCTTT. Translation gives CASSPALQDTEAFF.

The rearrangement uses TRBV2 and TRBJ2-7; the D gene is possibly TRBD2 (5 bases). The ends were cut back, 6 bases at V and 2 bases at J, with 14 bases in the middle. CDR3 length: 14 amino acids. Germline V gives CDR1 SNHLY, CDR2 FYNNEI. The CDR3 DNA reads as TGTGCCAGCAGCAGCCCACCGACTACCTACGAGCAGTACTTC. Protein sequence: CASSSPPTTYEQYF.

The chain joins TRBV5-4 to TRBJ2-2; TRBD1 agrees at 10 bases. The V gene end was trimmed by 4 bases and the J gene end by 4 bases; junction bases not matched to a gene: 7. This CDR3 is 16 amino acids long. Germline-derived CDR1 and CDR2 are SGHNT and YYREEE (reference sequence). The CDR3 here is CASSAGQGRSTGELFF. The CDR3 bases are TGTGCCAGCAGCGCGGGACAGGGGAGGAGCACCGGGGAGCTGTTTTTT. The full variable domain, rest sourced from reference TRBV5-4 and TRBJ2-2, is ETGVTQSPTHLIKTRGQQVTLRCSSQSGHNTVSWYQQALGQGPQFIFQYYREEENGRGNFPPRFSGLQFPNYSSELNVNALELDDSALYLCASSAGQGRSTGELFFGEGSRLTVL.

This clone was observed a handful of times. The chain uses TRBV5-6 and TRBJ1-5, with 7 bases aligning to TRBD1. The CDR3 is made up of 14 amino acids. The germline gives CDR1 SGHDT, CDR2 YYEEEE. With 5 bases clipped from V and 3 bases from J, the junction kept 5 bases outside the gene matches. This CDR3 reads CASSRDSLNQPQHF. The CDR3 nucleotides are TGTGCCAGCAGTCGGGACAGCCTCAATCAGCCCCAGCATTTT.

The rearrangement links TRBV10-3 to TRBJ1-2, with 7 bases lining up with TRBD1. This CDR3 is 13 amino acids long. Losses at the gene ends were 0 bases for V and 8 bases for J; bases not matched to a gene: 3. CDR1 is ENHRY, CDR2 SYGVKD, per germline. The CDR3 coding sequence is TGTGCCATCAGTGAGTCGACAGGGAACGGCTACACCTTC. Translation: CAISESTGNGYTF.

V is TRBV7-2 and J is TRBJ1-4; 9 positions match TRBD1. V lost 3 bases and J lost 3; bases outside the gene matches: 2. There are 15 residues in the CDR3. From germline, CDR1 is SGHTA and CDR2 FQGNSA. CDR3 nucleotide sequence: TGTGCCAGCAGCTTCCGACAGGGGGCTAATGAAAAACTGTTTTTT. Translated, it gives CASSFRQGANEKLFF.

The chain employs TRBV10-3 and TRBJ1-1; 9 bases are shared with TRBD1. The CDR3 has 17 amino acids. V lost 2 bases and J lost 1; bases outside the gene matches: 8. The germline V gene encodes CDR1 ENHRY and CDR2 SYGVKD. CDR3 nucleotides: TGTGCCATCAGTGAGGACAGGGGGATGGTGCGGAACACTGAAGCTTTCTTT. Translation: CAISEDRGMVRNTEAFF.

The chain carries TRBV30 and TRBJ1-1; D gene uncertain. The CDR3 has 12 residues. The germline V and J ends were trimmed by 2 bases and 4 bases, with 8 bases remaining between them. The germline V gene encodes CDR1 GTSNPN and CDR2 SVGIG (reference sequence). CDR3 amino acids: CAWSPFGTEAFF. In nucleotides, the CDR3 is TGTGCCTGGAGTCCTTTCGGCACTGAAGCTTTCTTT. The whole variable domain, filled in from reference TRBV30 and TRBJ1-1, reads SQTIHQWPATLVQPVGSPLSLECTVEGTSNPNLYWYRQAAGRGLQLLFYSVGIGQISSEVPQNLSASRPQDRQFILSSKKLLLSDSGFYLCAWSPFGTEAFFGQGTRLTVV.

This sequence joins TRBV6-5 and TRBJ1-1; 7 bases fit TRBD1. V shed 4 bases, J shed 4 bases, and the junction held 12 bases outside the gene matches. This CDR3 region has 16 residues. Per germline, CDR1 MNHEY and CDR2 SVGAGI. The CDR3 loop is CASSLLSTGIGTEAFF. CDR3 nucleotides: TGTGCCAGCAGTTTACTCTCGACAGGGATCGGCACTGAAGCTTTCTTT.

The rearrangement links TRBV7-6 to TRBJ1-3, with TRBD1 matching 7 bases. The CDR3 is 15 residues long. From germline, CDR1 is SGHVS and CDR2 FNYEAQ. J lost 0 bases, V lost 2 bases, and 1 base had no gene match. DNA for the CDR3: TGTGCCAGCAGCTTAAACAGGGGCTCTGGAAACACCATATATTTT. Its translation: CASSLNRGSGNTIYF. The whole variable domain, filled in from reference TRBV7-6 and TRBJ1-3, reads GAGVSQSPRYKVTKRGQDVALRCDPISGHVSLYWYRQALGQGPEFLTYFNYEAQQDKSGLPNDRFSAERPEGSISTLTIQRTEQRDSAMYRCASSLNRGSGNTIYFGEGSWLTVV.

This clone turned up a few times. V usage is TRBV9 and J usage is TRBJ2-7; D is possibly TRBD2 (5 bases). Germline loops: CDR1 SGDLS, CDR2 YYNGEE. The CDR3 is made up of 17 amino acids. V was cut by 5 bases and J by 3 bases, with 24 bases left in between. Here the CDR3 reads CASSDRDFCTEHYEQYF. The CDR3 DNA sequence: TGTGCCAGCAGTGACCGGGATTTTTGCACGGAACACTACGAGCAGTACTTC.

J is TRBJ1-2 and V is TRBV2; 9 bases are a match to TRBD1. The CDR3 totals 16 residues. After removal of 5 bases from V and 0 bases from J, the junction contained 7 bases not matched to a gene. In germline, CDR1 is SNHLY, CDR2 FYNNEI. DNA for the CDR3: TGTGCCAGCAGTCCGGGACAGGGTTGGTCTAACTATGGCTACACCTTC. Its protein product is CASSPGQGWSNYGYTF.

V usage is TRBV19 and J usage is TRBJ2-7; 10 nucleotides agree with TRBD2. Germline-derived CDR1 and CDR2 are LNHDA and SQIVND (reference sequence). This CDR3 is built from 17 residues. V shed 5 bases and J 4 bases; nucleotides not matched to a gene: 14. This chain's CDR3 is CASSPRGGTSDLYEQYF. The CDR3 bases are TGTGCCAGTAGTCCAAGGGGGGGGACTAGCGACCTATACGAGCAGTACTTC.

The V and J genes are TRBV6-1 and TRBJ1-1; D unclear. Trimming took 8 bases from V and 5 from J, leaving 18 bases between them. Germline CDR1 is MNHNS and CDR2 is SASEGT. The CDR3 runs 14 residues. In DNA, the CDR3 is TGTGCCAGCGATACGAGCCAGTTCAGGACTGAAGCTTTCTTT. Translation: CASDTSQFRTEAFF.

The J gene is TRBJ2-3, the V gene TRBV27, with 8 bases lining up with TRBD1. Trimming took 0 bases from V and 5 from J; bases not matched to a gene: 4. Germline CDR1 reads MNHEY; CDR2 reads SMNVEV (reference sequence). This CDR3 contains 15 residues. The CDR3 DNA reads TGTGCCAGCAGTTTATCTGGACAGGGTGGAGATACGCAGTATTTT. Its protein product is CASSLSGQGGDTQYF.

This chain uses TRBV13 with TRBJ1-1; perhaps TRBD1 as D (6 bases). The CDR3 totals 15 residues. Trimming cost V 0 bases and J 1 base, with 9 bases left between them. The germline V gene encodes CDR1 PRHDT and CDR2 FYEKMQ (reference sequence). CDR3 amino acids: CASSLGGAGNTEAFF. The CDR3 bases are TGTGCCAGCAGCTTAGGGGGGGCAGGGAACACTGAAGCTTTCTTT.

In its sample, this clone was seen a few times. V gene TRBV6-4 combines with J gene TRBJ2-6, with D unresolved. With 6 bases removed from V and 0 bases from J, the gap between germline ends came to 6 bases. Looked up from germline, CDR1 is MRHNA and CDR2 is SNTAGT. The CDR3 is 14 residues long. CDR3 amino acids: CASSGDSGANVLTF. The CDR3 region has the DNA TGTGCCAGCAGCGGTGACTCTGGGGCCAACGTCCTGACTTTC.

The chain recombines TRBV11-3 with TRBJ1-2; 10 bases agree with TRBD1. The V gene end was trimmed by 5 bases and the J gene end by 5 bases; junction bases not matched to a gene: 2. The CDR3 is 13 amino acids. Germline V gene data show CDR1 as SGHNT and CDR2 as YENEEA. CDR3 coding DNA: TGTGCCAGCAGCATGGACAGGGGGTATGGCTACACCTTC. Translation: CASSMDRGYGYTF.

Concerning this clone: Other DNA sequences in the same sample also yield this CDR3. V is TRBV2 and J is TRBJ2-2; the D gene is possibly TRBD1 (6 bases). Germline loops: CDR1 SNHLY, CDR2 FYNNEI. V dropped 4 bases and J dropped 2 bases, with 11 bases sitting between them. The CDR3 covers 15 residues. CDR3 region: CASSGQGRNTGELFF. CDR3 DNA: TGTGCCAGCAGTGGTCAGGGGAGAAACACCGGGGAGCTGTTTTTT. The full variable domain, in which reference TRBV2 and TRBJ2-2 provide the parts outside the CDR3, is EPEVTQTPSHQVTQMGQEVILRCVPISNHLYFYWYRQILGQKVEFLVSFYNNEISEKSEIFDDQFSVERPDGSNFTLKIRSTKLEDSAMYFCASSGQGRNTGELFFGEGSRLTVL.

V and J are TRBV27 and TRBJ1-5; maybe TRBD1 (5 bases). The CDR3 runs to 17 residues. Germline V CDR1 and CDR2: MNHEY, SMNVEV (reference sequence). The V and J ends lost 6 bases and 3 bases respectively, with 21 bases between them. The CDR3 spells CASSQNLGGGYNQPQHF. The CDR3 region has the DNA TGTGCCAGCAGCCAAAACCTCGGGGGAGGATACAATCAGCCCCAGCATTTT.

The chain uses TRBV30 and TRBJ1-1; D is ambiguous. Per the germline V gene, CDR1 is GTSNPN and CDR2 is SVGIG (reference sequence). This CDR3 has 13 amino acids. V lost 4 bases and J lost 7, with 16 bases in between. For the CDR3, the DNA is TGTGCCTGGAATCCGGAACAGCTGGGTGAAGCTTTCTTT. It encodes CAWNPEQLGEAFF.

This sequence joins TRBV2 and TRBJ2-3, with D perhaps matching TRBD2 (7 bases). The CDR3 runs 15 residues. V was shortened by 1 base and J by 5 bases, with 13 bases between the two germline ends. Germline V gives CDR1 SNHLY, CDR2 FYNNEI. Written as DNA, the CDR3 is TGTGCCAGCAGTGAAGGGGGGGGCCGGGGAGATACGCAGTATTTT. Protein product: CASSEGGGRGDTQYF. Full variable domain (rest looked up from reference TRBV2 and TRBJ2-3): EPEVTQTPSHQVTQMGQEVILRCVPISNHLYFYWYRQILGQKVEFLVSFYNNEISEKSEIFDDQFSVERPDGSNFTLKIRSTKLEDSAMYFCASSEGGGRGDTQYFGPGTRLTVL.

This chain connects TRBV11-3 to TRBJ2-2; the D is unclear. The germline V gene encodes CDR1 SGHNT and CDR2 YENEEA. The CDR3 extends over 13 amino acids. Trimming shortened V by 2 bases and J by 5 bases, and 6 bases separated the two germline ends. CDR3 nucleotide sequence: TGTGCCAGCAGCTTAACGCGGACCGGGGAGCTGTTTTTT. Protein sequence: CASSLTRTGELFF.